This TCR beta chain emerged from a study of blood T cell repertoires in COVID-19. Study summary: Both acute and convalescent COVID-19 samples were obtained from the United States, Italy and Spain. In each case, the material was cDNA or gDNA derived from T cells, B-cell-depleted T cells, or PBMCs.

The CDR3 length is 14 residues. Looked up from germline, CDR1 is LNHDA and CDR2 is SQIVND (reference sequence). With V trimmed by 4 bases and J by 6 bases, 4 bases remained unmatched. This clone was seen just once. Study processing details: Quantification of nucleated cells was approximated via reference gene primer amplification. Data came from immunoSEQ multiplex PCR; TCRdb stores just in-frame clones and leaves some out. V and J calls and clone size are those listed in that table; D and trimming were worked out from the DNA. The table has approximately 63,000 clones, 76% seen once. The rearrangement links TRBV19 to TRBJ2-4; 9 bases map to TRBD2. The sequence came from a woman older than 75 with acute or convalescent COVID-19. Material: peripheral blood. CDR3 protein: CASSKTSGTNIQYF. CDR3 sequence (DNA): TGTGCCAGTAGTAAGACTAGCGGAACAAACATTCAGTACTTC.